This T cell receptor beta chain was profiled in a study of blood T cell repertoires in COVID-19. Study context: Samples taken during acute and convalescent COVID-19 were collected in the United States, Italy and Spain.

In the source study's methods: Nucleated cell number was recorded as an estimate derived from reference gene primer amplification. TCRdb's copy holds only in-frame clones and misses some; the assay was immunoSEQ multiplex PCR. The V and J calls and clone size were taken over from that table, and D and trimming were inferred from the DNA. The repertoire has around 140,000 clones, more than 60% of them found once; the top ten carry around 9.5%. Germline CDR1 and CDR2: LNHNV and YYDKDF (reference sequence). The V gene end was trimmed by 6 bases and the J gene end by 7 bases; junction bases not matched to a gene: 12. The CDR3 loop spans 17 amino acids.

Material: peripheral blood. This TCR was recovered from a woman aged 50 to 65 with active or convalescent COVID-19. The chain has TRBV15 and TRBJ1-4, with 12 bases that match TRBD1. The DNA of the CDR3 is TGTGCCACCAGTCGTCCCGGGACAGGGGGCGCGGGTGAAAAACTGTTTTTT. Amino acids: CATSRPGTGGAGEKLFF.